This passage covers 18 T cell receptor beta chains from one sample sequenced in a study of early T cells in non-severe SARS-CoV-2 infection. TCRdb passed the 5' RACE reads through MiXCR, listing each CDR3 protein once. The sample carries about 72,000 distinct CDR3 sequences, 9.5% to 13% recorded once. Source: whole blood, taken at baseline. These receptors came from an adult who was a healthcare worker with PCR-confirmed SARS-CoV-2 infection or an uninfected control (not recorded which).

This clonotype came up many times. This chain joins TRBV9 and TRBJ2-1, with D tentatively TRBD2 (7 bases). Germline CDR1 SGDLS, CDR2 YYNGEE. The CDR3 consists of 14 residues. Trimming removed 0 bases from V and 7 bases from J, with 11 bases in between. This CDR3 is CASSVEGGHNEQFF. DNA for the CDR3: TGTGCCAGCAGCGTAGAGGGGGGGCATAATGAGCAGTTCTTC.

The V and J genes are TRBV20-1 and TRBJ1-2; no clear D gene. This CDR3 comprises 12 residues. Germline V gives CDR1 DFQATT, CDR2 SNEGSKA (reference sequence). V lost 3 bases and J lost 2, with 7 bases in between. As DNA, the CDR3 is TGCAGTGCTAGGAAACTGAACTATGGCTACACCTTC. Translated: CSARKLNYGYTF.

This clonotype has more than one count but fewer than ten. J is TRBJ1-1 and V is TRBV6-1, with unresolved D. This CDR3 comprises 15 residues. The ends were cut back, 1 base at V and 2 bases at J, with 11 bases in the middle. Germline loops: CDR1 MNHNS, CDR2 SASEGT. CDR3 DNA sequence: TGTGCCAGCAGTGAAGAGGCCAGACCTAACACTGAAGCTTTCTTT. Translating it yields CASSEEARPNTEAFF.

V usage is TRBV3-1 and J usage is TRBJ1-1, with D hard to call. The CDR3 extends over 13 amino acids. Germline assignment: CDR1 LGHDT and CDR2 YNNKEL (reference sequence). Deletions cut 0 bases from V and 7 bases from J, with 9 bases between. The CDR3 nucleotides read TGTGCCAGCAGCCAAGATCGGGGTTTTGAAGCTTTCTTT. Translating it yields CASSQDRGFEAFF. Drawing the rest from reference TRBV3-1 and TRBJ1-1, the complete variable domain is DTAVSQTPKYLVTQMGNDKSIKCEQNLGHDTMYWYKQDSKKFLKIMFSYNNKELIINETVPNRFSPKSPDKAHLNLHINSLELGDSAVYFCASSQDRGFEAFFGQGTRLTVV.

CDR3 region: CASSVQGTGELFF. In DNA, the CDR3 is TGTGCCAGCAGCGTGCAGGGCACCGGGGAGCTGTTTTTT. The chain combines TRBV9 with TRBJ2-2; D perhaps matches TRBD1 (5 bases). The CDR3 has 13 residues. Between the trimmed V and J ends, which lost 2 bases and 4 bases, there was a span of 6 bases. CDR1 and CDR2 (germline): SGDLS, YYNGEE.

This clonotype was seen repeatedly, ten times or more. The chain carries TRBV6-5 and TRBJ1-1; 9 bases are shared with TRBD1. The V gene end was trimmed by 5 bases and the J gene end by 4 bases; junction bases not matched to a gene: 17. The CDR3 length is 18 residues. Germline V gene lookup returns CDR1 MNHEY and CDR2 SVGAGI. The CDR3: CASSPLGGTGGLGTEAFF. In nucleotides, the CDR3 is TGTGCCAGCAGTCCCCTCGGCGGTACAGGGGGCCTCGGCACTGAAGCTTTCTTT.

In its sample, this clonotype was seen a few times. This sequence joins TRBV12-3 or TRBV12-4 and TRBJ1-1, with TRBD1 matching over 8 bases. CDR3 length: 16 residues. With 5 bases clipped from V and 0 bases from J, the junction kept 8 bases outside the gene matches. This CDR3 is CASSTPTGALNTEAFF. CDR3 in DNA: TGTGCCAGCAGTACCCCGACAGGGGCCTTGAACACTGAAGCTTTCTTT.

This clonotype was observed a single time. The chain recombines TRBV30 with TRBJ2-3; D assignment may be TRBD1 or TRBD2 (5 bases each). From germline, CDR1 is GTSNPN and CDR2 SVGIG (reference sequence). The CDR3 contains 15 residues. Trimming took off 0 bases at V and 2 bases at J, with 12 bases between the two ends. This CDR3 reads CAWSVPGRTTDTQYF. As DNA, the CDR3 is TGTGCCTGGAGTGTACCGGGACGGACCACAGATACGCAGTATTTT.

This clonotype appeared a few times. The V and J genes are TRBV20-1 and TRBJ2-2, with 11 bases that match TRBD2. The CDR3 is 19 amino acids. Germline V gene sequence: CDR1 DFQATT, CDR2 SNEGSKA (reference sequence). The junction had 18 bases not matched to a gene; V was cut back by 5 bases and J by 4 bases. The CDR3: CSAPLSGGAMAGVTGELFF. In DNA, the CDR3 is TGCAGTGCTCCCCTTAGCGGGGGGGCAATGGCGGGAGTCACCGGGGAGCTGTTTTTT.

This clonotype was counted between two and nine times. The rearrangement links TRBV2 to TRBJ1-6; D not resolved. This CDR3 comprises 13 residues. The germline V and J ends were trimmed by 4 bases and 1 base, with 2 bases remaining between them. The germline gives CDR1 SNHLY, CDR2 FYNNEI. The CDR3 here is CASSGSYNSPLHF. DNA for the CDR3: TGTGCCAGCAGTGGATCCTATAATTCACCCCTCCACTTT. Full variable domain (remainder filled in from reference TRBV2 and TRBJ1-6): EPEVTQTPSHQVTQMGQEVILRCVPISNHLYFYWYRQILGQKVEFLVSFYNNEISEKSEIFDDQFSVERPDGSNFTLKIRSTKLEDSAMYFCASSGSYNSPLHFGNGTRLTVT.

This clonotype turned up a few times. The CDR3 region is CSVAGQYNSPLHF. The CDR3 DNA reads TGCAGTGTTGCCGGACAGTATAATTCACCCCTCCACTTT. V gene TRBV20-1 combines with J gene TRBJ1-6, with D tentatively TRBD1 (6 bases). CDR3 length equals 13 residues. Germline CDR1 is DFQATT and CDR2 is SNEGSKA (reference sequence). The V end was cut by 7 bases, the J end by 4 bases, with 11 bases between.

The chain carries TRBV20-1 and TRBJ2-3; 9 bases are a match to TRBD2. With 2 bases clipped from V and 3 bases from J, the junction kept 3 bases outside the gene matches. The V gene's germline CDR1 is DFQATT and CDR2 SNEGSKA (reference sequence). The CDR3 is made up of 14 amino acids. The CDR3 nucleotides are TGCAGTGCTAGAAAGCGGGGGGTGACAGATACGCAGTATTTT. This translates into CSARKRGVTDTQYF.

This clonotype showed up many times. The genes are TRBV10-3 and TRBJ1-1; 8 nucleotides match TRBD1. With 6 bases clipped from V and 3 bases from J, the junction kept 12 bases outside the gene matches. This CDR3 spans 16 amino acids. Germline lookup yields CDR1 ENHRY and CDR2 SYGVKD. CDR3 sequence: CAISRTAGGEDTEAFF. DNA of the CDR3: TGTGCCATCAGCCGAACTGCAGGGGGCGAGGACACTGAAGCTTTCTTT.

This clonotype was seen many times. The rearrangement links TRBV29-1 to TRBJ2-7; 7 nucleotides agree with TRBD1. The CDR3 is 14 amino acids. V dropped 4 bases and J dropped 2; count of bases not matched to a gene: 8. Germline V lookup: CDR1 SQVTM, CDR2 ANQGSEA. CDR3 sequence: CSVARTGTAYEQYF. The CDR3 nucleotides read TGCAGCGTTGCCCGAACCGGGACAGCCTACGAGCAGTACTTC.

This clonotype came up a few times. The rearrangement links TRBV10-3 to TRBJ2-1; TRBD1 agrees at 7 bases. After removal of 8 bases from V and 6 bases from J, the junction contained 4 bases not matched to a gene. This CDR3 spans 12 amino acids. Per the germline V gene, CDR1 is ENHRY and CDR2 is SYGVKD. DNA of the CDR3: TGTGCCATCTCGTCAGGGGGCAATGAGCAGTTCTTC. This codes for CAISSGGNEQFF.

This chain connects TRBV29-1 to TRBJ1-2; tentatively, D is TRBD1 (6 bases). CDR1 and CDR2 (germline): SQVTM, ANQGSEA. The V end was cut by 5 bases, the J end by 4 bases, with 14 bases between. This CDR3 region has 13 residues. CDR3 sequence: CSVSPPTGYGYTF. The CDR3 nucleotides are TGCAGCGTTAGCCCCCCGACAGGCTATGGCTACACCTTC. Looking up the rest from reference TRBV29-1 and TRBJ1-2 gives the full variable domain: SAVISQKPSRDICQRGTSLTIQCQVDSQVTMMFWYRQQPGQSLTLIATANQGSEATYESGFVIDKFPISRPNLTFSTLTVSNMSPEDSSIYLCSVSPPTGYGYTFGSGTRLTVV.

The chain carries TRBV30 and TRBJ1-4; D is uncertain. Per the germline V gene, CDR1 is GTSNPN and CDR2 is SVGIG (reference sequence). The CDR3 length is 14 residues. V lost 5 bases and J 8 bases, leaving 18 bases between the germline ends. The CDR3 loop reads CAWDEGQRGEKLFF. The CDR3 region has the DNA TGTGCCTGGGACGAAGGGCAGCGCGGCGAAAAACTGTTTTTT.

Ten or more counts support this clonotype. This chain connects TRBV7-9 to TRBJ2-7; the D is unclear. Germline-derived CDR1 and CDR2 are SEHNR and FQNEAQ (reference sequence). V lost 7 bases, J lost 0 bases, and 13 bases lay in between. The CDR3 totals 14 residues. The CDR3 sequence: CASTGGKVSYEQYF. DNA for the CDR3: TGTGCCAGCACCGGCGGTAAGGTCTCCTACGAGCAGTACTTC.